Below, one TCR beta chain is given with its context. The data are from a study of blood T cell repertoires in COVID-19. Assay: immunoSEQ multiplex PCR; the TCRdb copy retains only in-frame clones and omits some. Among approximately 480,000 clones, approximately 86% were seen once, and the ten largest hold 0.65% to 0.9%. CDR3 size: 12 residues. From germline, CDR1 is MNHEY and CDR2 SVGAGI. V was cut by 8 bases and J by 5 bases, with 12 bases left in between. The specimen sequenced was PBMCs or T cells enriched from blood (not recorded which). The sequence was collected from a woman aged 18-29 years who had recovered from COVID-19. This chain connects TRBV6-5 to TRBJ1-1, with D unresolved. CDR3: CASGRSLTEAFF. The DNA for the CDR3 is TGTGCCAGCGGGAGGAGTCTGACTGAAGCTTTCTTT.